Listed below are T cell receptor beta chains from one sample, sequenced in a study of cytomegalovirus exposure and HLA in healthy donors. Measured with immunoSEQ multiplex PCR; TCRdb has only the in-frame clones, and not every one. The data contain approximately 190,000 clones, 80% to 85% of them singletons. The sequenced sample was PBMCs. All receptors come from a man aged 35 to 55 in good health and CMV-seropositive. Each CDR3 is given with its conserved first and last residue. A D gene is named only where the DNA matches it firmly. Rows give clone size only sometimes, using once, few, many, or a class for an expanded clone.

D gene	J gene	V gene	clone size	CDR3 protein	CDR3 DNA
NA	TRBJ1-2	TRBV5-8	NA	CASSLPADRQRGYGYTF	TGTGCCAGCAGCTTGCCGGCGGACAGACAACGTGGCTATGGCTACACCTTC
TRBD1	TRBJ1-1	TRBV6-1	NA	CASRMGQPVEAFF	TGTGCCAGCAGGATGGGACAGCCAGTTGAAGCTTTCTTT
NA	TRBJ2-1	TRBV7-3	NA	CASSLVTNYNEQFF	TGTGCCAGCAGCTTAGTGACAAATTACAATGAGCAGTTCTTC
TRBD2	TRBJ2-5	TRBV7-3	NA	CASSPSGPLETQYF	TGTGCCAGCAGCCCTAGCGGGCCCCTGGAGACCCAGTACTTC
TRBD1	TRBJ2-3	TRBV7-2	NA	CASSADRGLTDTQYF	TGTGCCAGCAGCGCGGACAGGGGGCTTACAGATACGCAGTATTTT
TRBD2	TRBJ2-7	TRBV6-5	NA	CASSSSGGTYEQYF	TGTGCCAGCAGTTCTAGCGGGGGTACCTACGAGCAGTACTTC
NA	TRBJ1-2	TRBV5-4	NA	CASSLGIQGVWYGYTF	TGTGCCAGCAGCTTGGGTATTCAGGGCGTGTGGTATGGCTACACCTTC
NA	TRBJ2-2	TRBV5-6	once	CASSAGTGELFF	TGTGCCAGCAGCGCAGGCACCGGGGAGCTGTTTTTT
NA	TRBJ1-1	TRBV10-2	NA	CASKDSVGTEAFF	TGCGCCAGCAAGGACTCCGTGGGCACTGAAGCTTTCTTT
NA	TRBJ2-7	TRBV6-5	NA	CASSSVELPYEQYF	TGTGCCAGCAGTTCGGTGGAGCTGCCCTACGAGCAGTACTTC
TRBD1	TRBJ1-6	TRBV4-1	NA	CASSQGWQGAATSPLHF	TGCGCCAGCAGCCAAGGTTGGCAGGGGGCGGCTACTTCACCCCTCCACTTT
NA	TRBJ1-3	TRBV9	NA	CASSVTGMKSGNTVYF	TGTGCCAGCAGCGTTACAGGGATGAAGTCTGGAAACACCGTATATTTT
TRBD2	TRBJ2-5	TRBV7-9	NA	CASDDMGLAGGQETQYF	TGTGCCAGCGATGACATGGGACTAGCGGGGGGGCAAGAGACCCAGTACTTC
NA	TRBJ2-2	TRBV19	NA	CASSIQGTNTGELFF	TGTGCCAGTAGTATACAGGGGACCAACACCGGGGAGCTGTTTTTT
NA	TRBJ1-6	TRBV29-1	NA	CSVEEAGSGSPLHF	TGCAGCGTTGAAGAGGCAGGGTCTGGTTCACCCCTCCACTTT
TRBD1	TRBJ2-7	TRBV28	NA	CASSETGYGSYEQYF	TGTGCCAGCAGTGAGACAGGGTATGGGAGCTACGAGCAGTACTTC
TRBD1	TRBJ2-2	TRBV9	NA	CASRGTANTGELFF	TGTGCCAGCCGAGGGACAGCGAACACCGGGGAGCTGTTTTTT
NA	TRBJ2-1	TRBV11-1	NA	CASSWGRGTYNEQFF	TGTGCCAGCAGCTGGGGGCGGGGGACCTACAATGAGCAGTTCTTC
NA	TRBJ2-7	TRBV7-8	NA	CASSSRGRVGLYEQYF	TGTGCCAGCAGCTCACGAGGCAGGGTAGGCCTTTACGAGCAGTACTTC
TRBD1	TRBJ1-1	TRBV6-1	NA	CASSGGDRGLPEAFF	TGTGCCAGCAGCGGAGGGGACAGGGGTCTCCCTGAAGCTTTCTTT
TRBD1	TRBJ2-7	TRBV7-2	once	CASSLIPGTGAYEQYF	TGTGCCAGCAGCTTAATTCCTGGGACAGGAGCCTACGAGCAGTACTTC
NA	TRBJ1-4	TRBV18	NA	CASSPSKVQNEKLFF	TGTGCCAGCTCACCATCTAAGGTACAGAATGAAAAACTGTTTTTT
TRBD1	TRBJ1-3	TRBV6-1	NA	CASSEGQGNTIYF	TGTGCCAGCAGTGAGGGACAGGGAAACACCATATATTTT
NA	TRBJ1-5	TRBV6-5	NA	CASSSTGGSDQPQHF	TGTGCCAGCAGTTCAACGGGGGGCTCCGATCAGCCCCAGCATTTT